This T cell receptor (beta chain) derives from a study of response to subunit inactivated influenza vaccine. General observations from the study: It was the authors' suggestion that each seasonal influenza vaccination recruits few new T cells.

TCRdb re-called the RT-PCR reads through MiXCR, storing one row per CDR3 protein. The repertoire holds more than 600,000 distinct CDR3 sequences, with less than 20% as singletons. Trimming stripped 3 bases from V and 3 bases from J, with 14 bases between. This CDR3 contains 15 residues. This clonotype was picked up a small number of times. Its antigen remains unidentified. The rearrangement joins TRBV12-3 or TRBV12-4 to TRBJ2-5; no reliable D call. The receptor's source is a man aged 50-59 years who received an inactivated influenza vaccine. This material consisted of PBMCs from blood, taken approximately 5 days after vaccination. The CDR3 loop is CASSFSPGIEETQYF. The DNA of the CDR3 is TGTGCCAGCAGTTTCTCTCCGGGTATCGAAGAGACCCAGTACTTC.